The T cell receptor (beta chain) described here comes from a study of blood T cell repertoires in COVID-19. Study context: Both acute and convalescent COVID-19 samples were obtained from the United States, Italy and Spain. The analysed material was cDNA or gDNA that came from T cells, B-cell-depleted T cells, or PBMCs.

Authors' methods: Amplified reference gene primers provided the basis for estimating nucleated cell counts. Sequencing was performed with immunoSEQ multiplex PCR; in TCRdb, only in-frame clones are kept and a portion is missing. The V and J calls and clone size were taken over from that table, and D and trimming were inferred from the DNA. The repertoire holds about 140,000 clones, with around 87% as singletons. This CDR3 spans 15 amino acids. V lost 11 bases and J lost 5; bases outside the gene matches: 16. The V gene's germline CDR1 is SNHLY and CDR2 FYNNEI. The source is a woman aged 55 to 70 with active COVID-19. Specimen: peripheral blood. The rearrangement links TRBV2 to TRBJ1-2, with 8 bases aligning to TRBD1. CDR3 DNA: TGTGCCCAGCAGAGCAGGGGGCGCGGTTTGTATGGCTACACCTTC. Translation: CAQQSRGRGLYGYTF.